This TCR beta chain was captured in a study of blood T cell repertoires in COVID-19. Study-level information: Italy, Spain and the United States were the sources of the convalescent and acute COVID-19 samples. Sample material is recorded as cDNA or gDNA derived from T cells, B-cell-depleted T cells, or PBMCs.

CDR3 size: 14 residues. V was clipped by 3 bases and J by 13 bases, with 20 bases between them. Germline V CDR1 and CDR2: MDHEN, SYDVKM. Authors' methods: From reference gene primer amplification, estimates of nucleated cell counts were derived. Data came from immunoSEQ multiplex PCR; TCRdb stores just in-frame clones and leaves some out. The D gene and trimming were derived from the DNA, and the V and J assignments and clone size from that table. The sample gives 90,000 to 130,000 clones, over 65% of which show up once; roughly 3.8% is in the top ten. The chain employs TRBV28 and TRBJ2-3; no firm D call. The source of this sequence is a woman aged 80 or over with acute or convalescent COVID-19. The sequencing input was peripheral blood. The CDR3 DNA is TGTGCCAGCAGTTTGAACTCCCCAAAGATTCTGAAGTATTTT. This gives the protein CASSLNSPKILKYF.